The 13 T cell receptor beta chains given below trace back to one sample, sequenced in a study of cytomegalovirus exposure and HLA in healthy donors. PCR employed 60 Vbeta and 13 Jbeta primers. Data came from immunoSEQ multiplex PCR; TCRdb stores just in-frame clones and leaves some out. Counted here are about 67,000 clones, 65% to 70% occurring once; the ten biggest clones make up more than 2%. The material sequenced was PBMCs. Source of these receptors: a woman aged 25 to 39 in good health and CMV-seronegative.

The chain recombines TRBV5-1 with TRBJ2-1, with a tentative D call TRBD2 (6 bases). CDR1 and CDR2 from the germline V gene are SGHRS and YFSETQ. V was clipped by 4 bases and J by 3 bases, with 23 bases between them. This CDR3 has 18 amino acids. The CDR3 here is CASSNERFGGVVYNEQFF. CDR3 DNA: TGCGCCAGCAGCAACGAACGTTTTGGCGGGGTCGTCTACAATGAGCAGTTCTTC.

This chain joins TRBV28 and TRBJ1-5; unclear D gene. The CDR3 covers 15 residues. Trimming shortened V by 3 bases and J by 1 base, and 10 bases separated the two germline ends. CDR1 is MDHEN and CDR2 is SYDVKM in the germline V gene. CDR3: CASSFISISNQPQHF. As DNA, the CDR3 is TGTGCCAGCAGTTTCATTAGCATAAGCAATCAGCCCCAGCATTTT.

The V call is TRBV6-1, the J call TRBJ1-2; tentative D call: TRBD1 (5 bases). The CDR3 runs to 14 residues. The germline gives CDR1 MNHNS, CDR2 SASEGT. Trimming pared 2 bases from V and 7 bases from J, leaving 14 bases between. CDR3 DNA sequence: TGTGCCAGCAGTGAACTGGGGTTAAGGGGTGGCTACACCTTC. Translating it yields CASSELGLRGGYTF.

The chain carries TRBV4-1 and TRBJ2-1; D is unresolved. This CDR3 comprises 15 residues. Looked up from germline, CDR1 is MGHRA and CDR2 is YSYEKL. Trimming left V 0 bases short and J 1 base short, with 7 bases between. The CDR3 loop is CASSQEIQSYNEQFF. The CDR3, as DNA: TGCGCCAGCAGCCAAGAAATCCAGTCCTACAATGAGCAGTTCTTC.

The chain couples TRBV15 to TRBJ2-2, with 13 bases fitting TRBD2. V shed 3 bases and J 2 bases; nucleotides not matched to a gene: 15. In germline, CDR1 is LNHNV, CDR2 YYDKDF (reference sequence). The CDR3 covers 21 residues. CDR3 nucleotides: TGTGCCACCAGCAGGGAGACTAGCGGGGGGCAACAAACAGAAAACACCGGGGAGCTGTTTTTT. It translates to CATSRETSGGQQTENTGELFF.

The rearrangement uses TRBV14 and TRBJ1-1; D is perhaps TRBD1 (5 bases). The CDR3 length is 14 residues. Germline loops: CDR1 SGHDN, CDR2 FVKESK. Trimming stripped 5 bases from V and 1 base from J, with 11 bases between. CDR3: CASSAGGWNTEAFF. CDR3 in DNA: TGTGCCAGCAGCGCCGGGGGGTGGAACACTGAAGCTTTCTTT.

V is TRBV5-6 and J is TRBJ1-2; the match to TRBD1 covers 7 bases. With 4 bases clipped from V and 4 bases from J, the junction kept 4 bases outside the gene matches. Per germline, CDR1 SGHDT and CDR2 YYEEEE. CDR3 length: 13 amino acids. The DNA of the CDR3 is TGTGCCAGCAGCCCTGACAGGGTCTATGGCTACACCTTC. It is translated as CASSPDRVYGYTF.

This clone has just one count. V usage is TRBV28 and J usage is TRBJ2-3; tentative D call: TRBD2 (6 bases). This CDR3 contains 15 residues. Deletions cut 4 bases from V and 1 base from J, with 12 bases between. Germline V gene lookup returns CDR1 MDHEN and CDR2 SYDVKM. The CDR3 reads CASSSGTYGTDTQYF. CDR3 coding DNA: TGTGCCAGCAGTTCCGGGACTTACGGCACAGATACGCAGTATTTT.

The DNA for the CDR3 is TGTGCCAGCTGGCCGGGACAGGGATACGAGCAGTACTTC. Protein product: CASWPGQGYEQYF. This rearrangement joins TRBV6-5 to TRBJ2-7, with TRBD1 matching over 9 bases. Germline CDR1 MNHEY, CDR2 SVGAGI. The CDR3 is 13 amino acids. The V segment lost 8 bases and the J segment 4 bases; nucleotides outside the gene matches: 6.

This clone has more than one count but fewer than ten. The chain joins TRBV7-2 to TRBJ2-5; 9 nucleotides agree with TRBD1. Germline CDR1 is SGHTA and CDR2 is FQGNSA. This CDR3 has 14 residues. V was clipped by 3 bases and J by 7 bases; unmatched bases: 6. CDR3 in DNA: TGTGCCAGCAGCTTGTGGGGACAGGGAGGGACCCAGTACTTC. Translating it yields CASSLWGQGGTQYF. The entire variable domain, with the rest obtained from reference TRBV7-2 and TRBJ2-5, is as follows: GAGVSQSPSNKVTEKGKDVELRCDPISGHTALYWYRQSLGQGLEFLIYFQGNSAPDKSGLPSDRFSAERTGGSVSTLTIQRTQQEDSAVYLCASSLWGQGGTQYFGPGTRLLVL.

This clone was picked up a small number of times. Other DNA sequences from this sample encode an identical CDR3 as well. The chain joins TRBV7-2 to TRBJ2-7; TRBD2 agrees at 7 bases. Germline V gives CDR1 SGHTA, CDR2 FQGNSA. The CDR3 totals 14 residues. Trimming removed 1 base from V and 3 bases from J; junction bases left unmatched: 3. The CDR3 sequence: CASSLERGGYEQYF. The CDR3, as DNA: TGTGCCAGCAGCTTAGAGCGGGGAGGCTACGAGCAGTACTTC.

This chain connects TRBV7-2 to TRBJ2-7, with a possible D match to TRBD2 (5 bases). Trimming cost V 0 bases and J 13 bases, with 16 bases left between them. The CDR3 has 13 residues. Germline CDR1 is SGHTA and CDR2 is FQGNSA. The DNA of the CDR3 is TGTGCCAGCAGCTTAGCTGCGGACTTGTGGCGATACTTC. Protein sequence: CASSLAADLWRYF.

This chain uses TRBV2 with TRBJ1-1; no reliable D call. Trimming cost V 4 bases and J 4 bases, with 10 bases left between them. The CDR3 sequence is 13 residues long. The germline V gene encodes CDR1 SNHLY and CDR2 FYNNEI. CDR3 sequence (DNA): TGTGCCAGCAGTGGCGGGGAGGGCACTGAAGCTTTCTTT. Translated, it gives CASSGGEGTEAFF.